This T cell receptor beta chain is from a study of blood T cell repertoires in COVID-19. TCRdb's copy holds only in-frame clones and misses some; the assay was immunoSEQ multiplex PCR. The repertoire holds about 110,000 clones, with 60% to 85% as singletons. In its sample, this clone was seen a few times. CDR3 length: 16 amino acids. Germline CDR1 is SGHRS and CDR2 is YFSETQ. The V end was cut by 4 bases, the J end by 0 bases, with 14 bases between. The chain employs TRBV5-1 and TRBJ2-1; D uncertain. The clonotype originates from a middle-aged woman with acute or convalescent COVID-19. What was sequenced was peripheral blood. The CDR3 DNA follows: TGCGCCAGCAGCCCCCTGGCAGGTAGCTCCTACAATGAGCAGTTCTTC. Translated: CASSPLAGSSYNEQFF.